This T cell receptor beta chain stems from a study of blood T cell repertoires in COVID-19. Study summary: Samples representing acute and convalescent COVID-19 were sourced from the United States, Italy and Spain. T cells, B-cell-depleted T cells, or PBMCs supplied cDNA or gDNA.

The table came from immunoSEQ multiplex PCR; TCRdb's copy has only in-frame clones and leaves some out. The sample has approximately 180,000 clones; nearly 90% are singletons. Germline CDR1 is SGHNT and CDR2 is YYREEE (reference sequence). This CDR3 comprises 14 residues. V lost 4 bases and J 5 bases, leaving 12 bases between the germline ends. The sequence came from a man in his fifties or sixties with active or convalescent COVID-19. This chain joins TRBV5-4 and TRBJ1-4; possible D gene TRBD1, 6 bases. Input material: peripheral blood. CDR3 coding DNA: TGTGCCAGCAGCACGGACAGCCGGAATGAAAAACTGTTTTTT. Translation: CASSTDSRNEKLFF.